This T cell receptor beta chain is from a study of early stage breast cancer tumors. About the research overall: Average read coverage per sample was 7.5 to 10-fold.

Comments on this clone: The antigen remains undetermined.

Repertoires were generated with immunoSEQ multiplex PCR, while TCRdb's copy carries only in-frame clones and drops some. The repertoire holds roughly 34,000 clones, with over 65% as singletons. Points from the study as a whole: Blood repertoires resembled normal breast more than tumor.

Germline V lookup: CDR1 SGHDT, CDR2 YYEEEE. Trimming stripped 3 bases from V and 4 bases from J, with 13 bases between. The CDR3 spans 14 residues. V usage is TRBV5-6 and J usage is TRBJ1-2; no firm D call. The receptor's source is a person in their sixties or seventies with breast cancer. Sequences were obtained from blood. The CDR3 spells CASSYSRPGYGYTF. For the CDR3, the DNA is TGTGCCAGCAGCTATTCACGTCCCGGCTATGGCTACACCTTC.